One and the same sample provided the 10 T cell receptor beta chains below, sequenced in a study of blood T cell repertoires in COVID-19. Data came from immunoSEQ multiplex PCR; TCRdb stores just in-frame clones and leaves some out. The sample has 210,000 or so clones; almost 85% are singletons. The sequencing input was peripheral blood. These receptor sequences come from a woman aged 45-65 years with active or convalescent COVID-19.

CDR3 protein: CASSGPSGGAYEQFF. CDR3 bases: TGTGCCAGCAGTGGACCTAGCGGGGGGGCGTATGAGCAGTTCTTC. The rearrangement links TRBV2 to TRBJ2-1, with 12 bases that match TRBD2. The length of the CDR3 is 15 residues. Germline V lookup: CDR1 SNHLY, CDR2 FYNNEI. V trimming: 4 bases; J trimming: 8 bases; junction bases outside the gene matches: 6.

The chain couples TRBV9 to TRBJ1-2; TRBD1 matches at 8 bases. The junction had 9 bases not matched to a gene; V was cut back by 4 bases and J by 4 bases. There are 15 residues in the CDR3. Germline-derived CDR1 and CDR2 are SGDLS and YYNGEE. In DNA, the CDR3 is TGTGCCAGCAGCCCCCAGACAGGGGCTTCCTATGGCTACACCTTC. Its translation is CASSPQTGASYGYTF.

V usage is TRBV19 and J usage is TRBJ1-1, with a tentative D call TRBD1 (6 bases). The CDR3 covers 19 residues. V gave up 6 bases and J gave up 0 bases, with 26 bases separating them. Germline CDR1 and CDR2: LNHDA and SQIVND (reference sequence). This chain's CDR3 is CASRNDRIHKGSLNTEAFF. The CDR3 DNA reads TGTGCCAGTAGGAATGACAGGATCCACAAAGGGTCCCTGAACACTGAAGCTTTCTTT.

This clone was detected only once. The J gene is TRBJ2-7, the V gene TRBV28; tentatively, D is TRBD2 (5 bases). CDR3 length: 16 amino acids. V lost 6 bases, J lost 0 bases, and 18 bases lay in between. Per the germline V gene, CDR1 is MDHEN and CDR2 is SYDVKM. The CDR3 region is CASSPTGRASSYEQYF. As DNA, the CDR3 is TGTGCCAGCAGCCCTACCGGGCGGGCTAGCTCCTACGAGCAGTACTTC. Filled out from reference TRBV28 and TRBJ2-7, the complete variable domain reads DVKVTQSSRYLVKRTGEKVFLECVQDMDHENMFWYRQDPGLGLRLIYFSYDVKMKEKGDIPEGYSVSREKKERFSLILESASTNQTSMYLCASSPTGRASSYEQYFGPGTRLTVT.

The chain couples TRBV3-1 (or the pseudogene TRBV3-2) to TRBJ1-2; D possibly corresponds to TRBD1 (6 bases). This CDR3 comprises 15 residues. The ends were cut back, 3 bases at V and 2 bases at J, with 13 bases in the middle. Germline loops: CDR1 LGHDT, CDR2 YNNKEL (reference sequence). The CDR3, as DNA: TGTGCCAGCAGCCACCCGACAGGAGCCAACTATGGCTACACCTTC. Its translation: CASSHPTGANYGYTF.

The rearrangement links TRBV2 to TRBJ1-6; TRBD1 matches at 7 bases. Trimming cost V 5 bases and J 9 bases; bases outside gene matches: 7. Germline V lookup: CDR1 SNHLY, CDR2 FYNNEI. CDR3 size: 14 residues. The CDR3 spells CASSTDREPSPLHF. The CDR3 DNA follows: TGTGCCAGCAGTACCGACAGGGAACCTTCACCCCTCCACTTT.

The chain couples TRBV9 to TRBJ2-2, with D perhaps TRBD1 (5 bases). Deletions cut 7 bases from V and 1 base from J, with 8 bases between. This CDR3 is built from 13 residues. Germline V gene data show CDR1 as SGDLS and CDR2 as YYNGEE. The CDR3 sequence is CASGTGNTGELFF. As DNA, the CDR3 is TGTGCCAGCGGAACAGGGAACACCGGGGAGCTGTTTTTT.

The chain is built from TRBV28 and TRBJ1-6; TRBD1 is a possible D gene (6 bases). V lost 6 bases, J lost 10 bases, and 13 bases lay in between. The CDR3 is made up of 13 amino acids. Germline V gives CDR1 MDHEN, CDR2 SYDVKM. Here the CDR3 reads CASRGGRWSPLHF. The CDR3 region has the DNA TGTGCCAGCAGGGGGGGGCGGTGGTCACCCCTCCACTTT.

The rearrangement links TRBV18 to TRBJ1-4, with 9 bases identical to TRBD1. J gave up 7 bases and V 3 bases, and 3 bases lay outside the gene matches. Germline V gene data show CDR1 as KGHSH and CDR2 as LQKENI. The CDR3 totals 14 residues. The CDR3 nucleotides are TGTGCCAGCTCACCGGGACAGGGTGTTGAAAAACTGTTTTTT. Translating gives CASSPGQGVEKLFF. The full variable domain, rest sourced from reference TRBV18 and TRBJ1-4, is NAGVMQNPRHLVRRRGQEARLRCSPMKGHSHVYWYRQLPEEGLKFMVYLQKENIIDESGMPKERFSAEFPKEGPSILRIQQVVRGDSAAYFCASSPGQGVEKLFFGSGTQLSVL.

A few counts support this clone. The V call is TRBV25-1, the J call TRBJ1-1; 11 bases map to TRBD1. The trim removed 7 bases at V and 1 base at J, leaving 11 bases unmatched. CDR1 and CDR2 from the germline V gene are MGHDK and SYGVNS. The CDR3 runs 17 residues. CDR3 protein: CASIGDRGTLTNTEAFF. For the CDR3, the DNA is TGTGCCAGCATAGGGGACAGGGGGACTCTTACGAACACTGAAGCTTTCTTT.